This TCR beta chain was obtained from a study of shared clonotypes between healthy human individuals. Concerning this clone itself: At the DNA level, this CDR3 is encoded by other sequences in the same sample as well.

Positively selected for CCR7, the CD45RO-negative cells used as naive CD8 cells excluded terminally differentiated effector memory CD45RA+ cells. Germline CDR1 LNHDA, CDR2 SQIVND (reference sequence). V shed 2 bases and J shed 6 bases, with 8 bases lying between them. CDR3 length: 13 amino acids. Clones were read by immunoSEQ multiplex PCR, and TCRdb kept only the in-frame ones, dropping some. The data hold about 2 million clones, with less than 95% observed a single time. The source is a man between 18 and 35 years old in good health. The rearrangement joins TRBV19 to TRBJ2-1, with no clear D. The sequencing input was naive CD8+ T cells sorted from blood. The CDR3 DNA sequence: TGTGCCAGTAGTATAAGACTCCCCAATGAGCAGTTCTTC. This encodes CASSIRLPNEQFF.